These T cell receptor beta chains were read from a single sample in a study of shared clonotypes between healthy human individuals. Produced via immunoSEQ multiplex PCR; TCRdb's table is partial and in-frame only. The sample carries approximately 1,500,000 clones, roughly 95% recorded once. The specimen was naive CD4+ T cells sorted from blood. Receptors originate from a man aged 30 to 39 in good health. CDR3s include the opening cysteine and the closing phenylalanine or tryptophan. The D gene is left open where the match is weak. Clone size is shown for a subset of rows, as once, few, many or a class of expanded clone.

d_call	v_call	clone_size	j_call	cdr3_nt	cdr3_aa
-	TRBV15	-	TRBJ1-2	TGTGCCACCAGCAGAGACAGAAACTATGGCTACACCTTC	CATSRDRNYGYTF
-	TRBV14	-	TRBJ2-7	TGTGCCAGCAGCCAAGACGGAAGGCTAGCCGTCTCCTTC	CASSQDGRLAVSF
TRBD1	TRBV28	once	TRBJ2-7	TGTGCCAGCAGTTGGGGGACAGGGTTTAGCGAGCAGTACTTC	CASSWGTGFSEQYF
TRBD1	TRBV9	-	TRBJ2-7	TGTGCCAGCAGCGCATCTCTACCCGGACAGGGGGCATCCTACGAGCAGTACTTC	CASSASLPGQGASYEQYF
-	TRBV28	-	TRBJ2-3	TGTGCCAGTCGTCCCGTGGGGCTTGACACAGATACGCAGTATTTT	CASRPVGLDTDTQYF
-	TRBV2	-	TRBJ2-7	TGTGCCAGCAGCCGGGACGGGAACTACGAGCAGTACTTC	CASSRDGNYEQYF
-	TRBV4-3	once	TRBJ1-2	TGCGCCAGCAGCCAAGACGGGACTGCGAAGTGGGGCTACACCTTC	CASSQDGTAKWGYTF
TRBD1	TRBV19	-	TRBJ1-2	TGTGCCAGTAGTACGGACAGGGGCTACACCTTC	CASSTDRGYTF
-	TRBV5-8	-	TRBJ2-1	TGTGCCAGCAGCTTAGGATCGACAAACTACAATGAGCAGTTCTTC	CASSLGSTNYNEQFF
TRBD2	TRBV10-2	-	TRBJ2-1	TGCGCCAGCAGTAGGCCCCGAGGTAGCGGGGGGTCCTACAATGAGCAGTTCTTC	CASSRPRGSGGSYNEQFF
-	TRBV9	-	TRBJ2-7	TGTGCCAGCAGCTTAGGGCAGGGGAGCGAAGAGCAGTACTTC	CASSLGQGSEEQYF
-	TRBV30	-	TRBJ2-7	TGTGCCTGGAGTGTCGATGCCTCCTACGAGCAGTACTTC	CAWSVDASYEQYF
-	TRBV5-4	-	TRBJ2-7	TGTGCCAGCAGCTTACTTGGCTCCTACGAGCAGTACTTC	CASSLLGSYEQYF
-	TRBV7-2	-	TRBJ1-1	TGTGCCAGCAGCTCCAGGGGGAACACTGAAGCTTTCTTT	CASSSRGNTEAFF
-	TRBV28	-	TRBJ2-5	TGTGCCAGCAGTTTAGGGATCCCAGAGACCCAGTACTTC	CASSLGIPETQYF
TRBD1	TRBV9	-	TRBJ2-5	TGTGCCAGCAGCCCCCGACCGGGACAGGAGACCCAGTACTTC	CASSPRPGQETQYF
TRBD2	TRBV11-2	-	TRBJ2-7	TGTGCCAGCAGCTTAACCCCTTTAGCGGGAACCTACGAGCAGTACTTC	CASSLTPLAGTYEQYF
-	TRBV20-1	-	TRBJ2-5	TGCAGTGGTTCGGGGCTGGAGACCCAGTACTTC	CSGSGLETQYF
-	TRBV11-3	-	TRBJ2-3	TGTGCCAGCAGCTTAGACGGGGACTGGACTAGCACAGATACGCAGTATTTT	CASSLDGDWTSTDTQYF
-	TRBV19	-	TRBJ2-5	TGTGCCAGTAGTAGACTTAACGAAGAGACCCAGTACTTC	CASSRLNEETQYF
TRBD2	TRBV5-5	-	TRBJ2-1	TGTGCCAGCAGCTCAAGACTAGCGGGAGTTGAAAATGAGCAGTTCTTC	CASSSRLAGVENEQFF
-	TRBV18	-	TRBJ2-7	TGTGCCAGCTCACCCGAGGAGGCTTGGGACGAGCAGTACTTC	CASSPEEAWDEQYF
-	TRBV4-2	-	TRBJ2-5	TGTGCCAGCAGCCAAGCGGGGCAGCAAGAGACCCAGTACTTC	CASSQAGQQETQYF
-	TRBV6-5	-	TRBJ2-3	TGTGCCAGCAAGGAGGTCAGGGGCACAGATACGCAGTATTTT	CASKEVRGTDTQYF
TRBD1	TRBV18	-	TRBJ2-3	TGTGCCAGCTCACGAAGGGGGACAGCTAGCACAGATACGCAGTATTTT	CASSRRGTASTDTQYF
-	TRBV20-1	-	TRBJ2-7	TGCAGTGCGGGAACCCCCAACGAGCAGTACTTC	CSAGTPNEQYF
TRBD2	TRBV18	once	TRBJ2-7	TGTGCCAGCTCACCGGGACTAGCGGGAGCGGGGGAGCAGTACTTC	CASSPGLAGAGEQYF
TRBD1	TRBV2	-	TRBJ2-2	TGTGCCAGCAGTGGACAGGGAGACACCGGGGAGCTGTTTTTT	CASSGQGDTGELFF
TRBD1	TRBV4-3	-	TRBJ1-4	TGCGCCAGCAGCCATCGGACAGGGAGCGGTGAAAAACTGTTTTTT	CASSHRTGSGEKLFF
-	TRBV20-1	-	TRBJ1-2	TGCAGTGCCTGGAGTTCCTATGGCTACACCTTC	CSAWSSYGYTF
-	TRBV28	-	TRBJ1-2	TGTGCCAGCAGTTTTTATCCCGGTACCGGGGTGTCTGGCTACACCTTC	CASSFYPGTGVSGYTF
-	TRBV30	-	TRBJ1-5	TGTGCCTGGAGTCCTGGGGCGGTTCAGCCCCAGCATTTT	CAWSPGAVQPQHF
-	TRBV6-4	-	TRBJ1-5	TGTGCCAGCAGTGATTGGCCAGGGGTTAATCAGCCCCAGCATTTT	CASSDWPGVNQPQHF
TRBD2	TRBV27	-	TRBJ2-3	TGTGCCAGCACCGTGAGAGGGACTAGCGGGAGAGGGGGTGCGACAGATACGCAGTATTTT	CASTVRGTSGRGGATDTQYF
TRBD2	TRBV29-1	-	TRBJ2-3	TGCAGCGTTTATGGGACTAGCGGGAGCACAGATACGCAGTATTTT	CSVYGTSGSTDTQYF
-	TRBV28	-	TRBJ2-1	TGTGCCAGCAGTTTAGTGAAGCGGCGAAATGAGCAGTTCTTC	CASSLVKRRNEQFF
TRBD1	TRBV4-1	-	TRBJ2-7	TGCGCCAGCAGCCGGGACAGGCACTCCTACGAGCAGTACTTC	CASSRDRHSYEQYF
-	TRBV11-2	-	TRBJ2-1	TGTGCCAGCAGTCGGGTTTTTCCTTACAATGAGCAGTTCTTC	CASSRVFPYNEQFF
TRBD2	TRBV5-1	-	TRBJ2-3	TGCGCCAGCAGCCTAGATAGCGGGACAGATACGCAGTATTTT	CASSLDSGTDTQYF
TRBD2	TRBV7-2	-	TRBJ2-5	TGTGCCAGCAGCTGGAGGGGGAAACGACTAGCGGGAGGCCAAGAGACCCAGTACTTC	CASSWRGKRLAGGQETQYF
TRBD2	TRBV5-1	-	TRBJ2-1	TGCGCCAGCAGCTTGCAAGCGGGAGCCTACAATGAGCAGTTCTTC	CASSLQAGAYNEQFF
-	TRBV19	-	TRBJ2-7	TGTGCCAGTAAGGGCAGACACCTTTTCCACGAGCAGTACTTC	CASKGRHLFHEQYF
-	TRBV18	-	TRBJ1-5	TGTGCCAGCTCACCAGGAGGAATCAGCAGCAATCAGCCCCAGCATTTT	CASSPGGISSNQPQHF
TRBD2	TRBV27	-	TRBJ2-7	TGTGCCAGCAGTCGAGCGGGAGGCCAAGGGAACGAGCAGTACTTC	CASSRAGGQGNEQYF
TRBD1	TRBV5-1	-	TRBJ2-5	TGCGCCAGCAGCTCTGGACAGGGGACACGGACCCAGTACTTC	CASSSGQGTRTQYF